The 30 T cell receptor beta chains below all came from one sample that was sequenced in a study of cytomegalovirus exposure and HLA in healthy donors. The PCR used 60 Vbeta and 13 Jbeta primers. The repertoire was sequenced with immunoSEQ multiplex PCR; TCRdb's copy has only in-frame clones and lacks some. The sample lists approximately 100,000 clones, 75% to 80% seen once, with roughly 6% in the top ten. Sequencing used PBMCs. These TCRs come from a man aged 55 to 69 in good health and CMV-seropositive.

This clone was counted once. The chain links TRBV5-1 to TRBJ1-1; 8 nucleotides align to TRBD1. CDR3 length: 16 amino acids. The trim removed 0 bases at V and 0 bases at J, leaving 4 bases unmatched. The germline V gene has CDR1 SGHRS and CDR2 YFSETQ. The CDR3: CASSLDQGALNTEAFF. In DNA, the CDR3 is TGCGCCAGCAGCTTGGATCAGGGGGCATTGAACACTGAAGCTTTCTTT.

This clone was recorded once. The chain is built from TRBV6-5 and TRBJ1-1, with D possibly matching TRBD1 (5 bases). Germline values: CDR1 MNHEY, CDR2 SVGAGI. CDR3 length: 13 residues. Trimming removed 5 bases at V and 5 bases at J, with 12 bases between. The CDR3 DNA sequence: TGTGCCAGCAGTGAAGCGGGGGGGACTGAAGCTTTCTTT. Encoded protein: CASSEAGGTEAFF.

This chain uses TRBV11-2 with TRBJ2-3; 16 positions match TRBD2. There are 16 residues in the CDR3. J gave up 4 bases and V 5 bases, and 3 bases lay outside the gene matches. Germline V CDR1 and CDR2: SGHAT, FQNNGV. For the CDR3, the DNA is TGTGCCAGCAGCGGGGGGACTAGCGGGGGGGCAGATACGCAGTATTTT. Its translation: CASSGGTSGGADTQYF.

Only a few counts were recorded for this clone. The chain couples TRBV18 to TRBJ1-4; D is unclear. Germline values: CDR1 KGHSH, CDR2 LQKENI. The ends were cut back, 1 base at V and 3 bases at J, with 6 bases in the middle. The CDR3 sequence is 14 residues long. The CDR3 here is CASSPRGPNEKLFF. DNA for the CDR3: TGTGCCAGCTCACCACGAGGGCCTAATGAAAAACTGTTTTTT.

The CDR3 loop reads CASRERGSTDTQYF. DNA for the CDR3: TGTGCCAGTCGGGAGCGGGGTAGCACAGATACGCAGTATTTT. The chain recombines TRBV19 with TRBJ2-3; 7 positions match TRBD2. The CDR3 covers 14 residues. Germline CDR1 and CDR2: LNHDA and SQIVND (reference sequence). V was clipped by 8 bases and J by 0 bases; unmatched bases: 5.

This rearrangement joins TRBV6-4 to TRBJ2-3; D may be TRBD2 (5 bases). Between the trimmed V and J ends, which lost 8 bases and 2 bases, there was a span of 14 bases. Germline V gene lookup returns CDR1 MRHNA and CDR2 SNTAGT. The CDR3 has 14 amino acids. CDR3 DNA sequence: TGTGCCAGCTCCCACGGGGAGCTCACAGATACGCAGTATTTT. This encodes CASSHGELTDTQYF.

The rearrangement links TRBV4-1 to TRBJ2-5; no definite D call. CDR1 and CDR2 (germline): MGHRA, YSYEKL. This CDR3 is 14 amino acids long. V lost 1 base, J lost 2 bases, and 8 bases lay in between. Here the CDR3 DNA reads TGCGCCAGCAGCCAAGTTGAGGAACAAGAGACCCAGTACTTC. Its protein product is CASSQVEEQETQYF.

The chain is built from TRBV6-5 and TRBJ1-1; 7 nucleotides align to TRBD1. With 7 bases clipped from V and 5 bases from J, the junction kept 7 bases outside the gene matches. CDR3 length: 13 residues. CDR1 MNHEY and CDR2 SVGAGI come from the germline V gene. The CDR3 reads CASNLQGSTEAFF. CDR3 nucleotide sequence: TGTGCCAGCAATCTACAGGGGAGTACTGAAGCTTTCTTT.

CDR3 DNA: TGTGCCAGCAAGATGGGCCCGGGACAAGTTTCACCCCTCCACTTT. It is translated as CASKMGPGQVSPLHF. The chain joins TRBV7-9 to TRBJ1-6, with D possibly matching TRBD1 (6 bases). This CDR3 comprises 15 residues. Germline values: CDR1 SEHNR, CDR2 FQNEAQ (reference sequence). V lost 7 bases, J lost 9 bases, and 19 bases lay in between.

The chain is built from TRBV4-3 and TRBJ2-2, with a possible D match to TRBD2 (5 bases). This CDR3 spans 15 amino acids. V lost 1 base, J lost 1 base, and 7 bases lay in between. Germline V gene data show CDR1 as LGHNA and CDR2 as YSLEER. Written as DNA, the CDR3 is TGCGCCAGCAGCCAAGGAAGCGGGAACACCGGGGAGCTGTTTTTT. Its protein product is CASSQGSGNTGELFF.

As concerns this clone: One base away lies a much larger clone, so this may be a sequencing read error. The CDR3 DNA sequence: TGTGCCAGCAGTCGACAGAGGAACACTGAAGCTTTCTTT. It is translated as CASSRQRNTEAFF. The J gene is TRBJ1-1, the V gene TRBV6-5, with TRBD1 as a possible D gene (5 bases). The CDR3 sequence is 13 residues long. Germline V gene data show CDR1 as MNHEY and CDR2 as SVGAGI. Trimming removed 5 bases at V and 1 base at J, with 8 bases between.

Details on this clone: Other nucleotide sequences from this sample produce the same CDR3. The rearrangement uses TRBV4-2 and TRBJ1-1, with TRBD1 matching 9 bases. CDR3 size: 18 residues. The junction had 15 bases not matched to a gene; V was cut back by 3 bases and J by 4 bases. Germline values: CDR1 LGHNA, CDR2 YNFKEQ. The CDR3 here is CASSQAARDRAGGTEAFF. The CDR3 nucleotides are TGTGCCAGCAGCCAGGCCGCCCGGGACAGGGCCGGGGGCACTGAAGCTTTCTTT.

The chain combines TRBV5-1 with TRBJ2-7; a possible D gene is TRBD2 (6 bases). CDR1 and CDR2 from the germline V gene are SGHRS and YFSETQ. Trimming took off 5 bases at V and 5 bases at J, with 11 bases between the two ends. The CDR3 extends over 12 amino acids. In nucleotides, the CDR3 is TGCGCCAGCAGTTGGGACTTCCACGAGCAGTACTTC. Residues: CASSWDFHEQYF. Variable domain in full (rest from reference TRBV5-1 and TRBJ2-7): KAGVTQTPRYLIKTRGQQVTLSCSPISGHRSVSWYQQTPGQGLQFLFEYFSETQRNKGNFPGRFSGRQFSNSRSEMNVSTLELGDSALYLCASSWDFHEQYFGPGTRLTVT.

The chain employs TRBV10-3 and TRBJ1-2; 9 nucleotides align to TRBD1. CDR1 and CDR2 (germline): ENHRY, SYGVKD. The CDR3 is 15 residues long. The V segment lost 4 bases and the J segment 7 bases; nucleotides outside the gene matches: 10. The CDR3 protein is CAISAGTGYGGGYTF. CDR3 coding DNA: TGTGCCATCAGTGCAGGGACAGGGTATGGTGGTGGCTACACCTTC.

The chain joins TRBV9 to TRBJ1-2; 8 nucleotides line up with TRBD1. The CDR3 consists of 13 residues. The germline gives CDR1 SGDLS, CDR2 YYNGEE. With 4 bases clipped from V and 8 bases from J, the junction kept 7 bases outside the gene matches. The CDR3, as DNA: TGTGCCAGCAGCACTAGGACAGGGTACGGCTACACCTTC. Translated: CASSTRTGYGYTF.

This sequence joins TRBV6-5 and TRBJ2-7, with no clear D. CDR1 and CDR2 (germline): MNHEY, SVGAGI. The CDR3 totals 13 residues. Trimming pared 0 bases from V and 2 bases from J, leaving 5 bases between. The CDR3 reads CASSYSPTYEQYF. The CDR3 DNA is TGTGCCAGCAGTTACTCCCCCACCTACGAGCAGTACTTC.

This clone occurred a few times. The V and J genes are TRBV5-1 and TRBJ2-6, with TRBD1 identical over 7 bases. After removal of 4 bases from V and 0 bases from J, the junction contained 13 bases not matched to a gene. This CDR3 is built from 19 residues. Germline V gene data show CDR1 as SGHRS and CDR2 as YFSETQ. The CDR3 loop reads CASSHLDRPFLSGANVLTF. The CDR3 bases are TGCGCCAGCAGCCACCTGGACAGGCCGTTCCTCTCTGGGGCCAACGTCCTGACTTTC.

In this sample, this clone turned up a few times. The V call is TRBV2, the J call TRBJ1-2, with 7 bases aligning to TRBD1. Germline V gene sequence: CDR1 SNHLY, CDR2 FYNNEI. The CDR3 loop spans 14 amino acids. Trimming cost V 7 bases and J 12 bases; bases outside gene matches: 17. The DNA for the CDR3 is TGTGCCAGCACCTGGGACAGCGGGCTCTATCGGAACACCTTC. Its protein product is CASTWDSGLYRNTF. Full variable domain (rest looked up from reference TRBV2 and TRBJ1-2): EPEVTQTPSHQVTQMGQEVILRCVPISNHLYFYWYRQILGQKVEFLVSFYNNEISEKSEIFDDQFSVERPDGSNFTLKIRSTKLEDSAMYFCASTWDSGLYRNTFGSGTRLTVV.

About this clone itself: Germline and junction disagree at one end, which may indicate a read error. Other DNA sequences of this sample code for an identical CDR3. V is TRBV19 and J is TRBJ1-1; no definite D call. The CDR3 consists of 14 residues. Germline CDR1 LNHDA, CDR2 SQIVND (reference sequence). In nucleotides, the CDR3 is TGTGCCAGTAGTATAAGAGGGCTGGGCACTGAGGCTTTCTTT. This translates into CASSIRGLGTEAFF.

V gene TRBV7-9 combines with J gene TRBJ1-5, with TRBD1 matching over 10 bases. The germline CDR1 and CDR2 sequences are SEHNR and FQNEAQ (reference sequence). The CDR3 totals 12 residues. As DNA, the CDR3 is TGTTCCATGGGACAGGGGAATCAGCCCCAGCATTTT. Protein product: CSMGQGNQPQHF.

This chain uses TRBV6-6 with TRBJ2-7, with 9 bases identical to TRBD2. V shed 5 bases and J 6 bases; nucleotides not matched to a gene: 11. The CDR3 length is 15 residues. Germline V gene lookup returns CDR1 MNHNY and CDR2 SVGAGI (reference sequence). The CDR3 loop reads CASSPSRAGGPEQYF. For the CDR3, the DNA is TGTGCCAGCAGTCCCTCGAGGGCGGGGGGGCCCGAGCAGTACTTC.

The CDR3 loop is CASSPRGRGNQPQHF. The DNA for the CDR3 is TGTGCCAGCAGCCCTCGGGGAAGGGGCAATCAGCCCCAGCATTTT. The chain carries TRBV5-6 and TRBJ1-5, with unresolved D. Germline loops: CDR1 SGHDT, CDR2 YYEEEE. This CDR3 comprises 15 residues. V was shortened by 4 bases and J by 2 bases, with 13 bases between the two germline ends. The full variable domain, its missing parts supplied by reference TRBV5-6 and TRBJ1-5, is DAGVTQSPTHLIKTRGQQVTLRCSPKSGHDTVSWYQQALGQGPQFIFQYYEEEERQRGNFPDRFSGHQFPNYSSELNVNALLLGDSALYLCASSPRGRGNQPQHFGDGTRLSIL.

This clone was observed once. This chain connects TRBV18 to TRBJ1-1, with D possibly being TRBD1 (6 bases). The V end was cut by 2 bases, the J end by 4 bases, with 17 bases between. The germline V gene has CDR1 KGHSH and CDR2 LQKENI. This CDR3 is built from 16 residues. As DNA, the CDR3 is TGTGCCAGCTCACCATTTAGACAGGTGTCGGGCACTGAAGCTTTCTTT. Its translation is CASSPFRQVSGTEAFF. Filled out from reference TRBV18 and TRBJ1-1, the complete variable domain reads NAGVMQNPRHLVRRRGQEARLRCSPMKGHSHVYWYRQLPEEGLKFMVYLQKENIIDESGMPKERFSAEFPKEGPSILRIQQVVRGDSAAYFCASSPFRQVSGTEAFFGQGTRLTVV.

The chain carries TRBV23-1 and TRBJ1-4, with 7 bases matching TRBD1. TRBV23-1 is classed as an ORF, of uncertain function. J gave up 8 bases and V 9 bases, and 15 bases lay outside the gene matches. The CDR3 covers 15 residues. The CDR3 loop is CASGLKGGVGEKLFF. CDR3 sequence (DNA): TGCGCCAGTGGGTTAAAAGGGGGCGTCGGAGAAAAACTGTTTTTT.

V is TRBV2 and J is TRBJ1-2, with 9 positions matching TRBD1. Unmatched junction bases numbered 7, after V lost 8 bases and J lost 3 bases. CDR3 size: 14 residues. Germline lookup yields CDR1 SNHLY and CDR2 FYNNEI. The CDR3 DNA is TGTGCCAGCCAACCCAGGACAGGGGACTATGGCTACACCTTC. Protein sequence: CASQPRTGDYGYTF.

The gene calls are TRBV7-2 and TRBJ1-5; D unresolved. Germline V gene data show CDR1 as SGHTA and CDR2 as FQGNSA. With 5 bases removed from V and 4 bases from J, the gap between germline ends came to 6 bases. The CDR3 spans 12 residues. CDR3 region: CASSQANQPQHF. The CDR3 DNA sequence: TGTGCCAGCAGCCAGGCGAATCAGCCCCAGCATTTT.

The V gene is TRBV29-1, the J gene TRBJ2-3, with TRBD2 matching 7 bases. Germline V gene data show CDR1 as SQVTM and CDR2 as ANQGSEA. CDR3 size: 13 residues. J was trimmed by 6 bases and V by 4 bases; bases with no gene match: 7. The CDR3 is CSVGRGIGDTQYF. The CDR3 DNA is TGCAGCGTTGGGCGGGGGATAGGGGATACGCAGTATTTT.

This clone has a handful of counts. The chain carries TRBV5-1 and TRBJ1-1; 7 positions match TRBD1. Germline V CDR1 and CDR2: SGHRS, YFSETQ. J gave up 4 bases and V 7 bases, and 13 bases lay outside the gene matches. CDR3 size: 15 residues. The CDR3 DNA reads as TGCGCCAGCCAAAACAGGGGAAGTAGTGGCACTGAAGCTTTCTTT. It translates to CASQNRGSSGTEAFF.

This clone was counted between two and nine times. The chain uses TRBV9 and TRBJ1-3, with D perhaps matching TRBD1 (6 bases). Trimming took 3 bases from V and 0 from J, leaving 7 bases between them. The CDR3 is 14 residues long. The germline gives CDR1 SGDLS, CDR2 YYNGEE. Here the CDR3 reads CASSEDSSGNTIYF. CDR3 in DNA: TGTGCCAGCAGCGAGGACAGCTCTGGAAACACCATATATTTT.

The CDR3 DNA reads TGTGCCAGCAGCCAAGATAGTACGGGACTAGCGGGAAGCTCCTACAATGAGCAGTTCTTC. Residues: CASSQDSTGLAGSSYNEQFF. The rearrangement joins TRBV4-2 to TRBJ2-1; TRBD2 matches at 13 bases. CDR1 and CDR2 from the germline V gene are LGHNA and YNFKEQ. The junction had 8 bases not matched to a gene; V was cut back by 0 bases and J by 0 bases. This CDR3 spans 20 amino acids.